This TCR beta chain was identified in a study of blood T cell repertoires in COVID-19 (dated by TCRdb to 2020 to 2022). Describing the broader study: Collaborator samples came from the United States, Italy and Spain and covered acute and convalescent phases of COVID-19. The material from the prospective study consisted of cDNA or gDNA derived from T cells, B-cell-depleted T cells, or PBMCs. Deeply sampled blood TCRbeta repertoires from subjects exposed to, actively infected with, or recovered from COVID-19 were included in the dataset. A freely available public database, intended as a resource for researchers studying the immune response to SARS-CoV-2, is where the repertoires were released. Samples were obtained from the ongoing ImmuneRACE study (first 160 participants) and from about 1,300 subjects provided by 6 global collaborators. The sample metadata nearly always contained a de-identified subject ID, COVID-19 status, age in years and sex. Where HLA class I and class II types were available, the types were taken from metadata supplied by the sample provider, not from assay-based typing.

Each collaborating institution followed its own protocols to collect whole blood in K2EDTA tubes. Collaborator samples were shipped for TCRbeta analysis as frozen whole blood, isolated PBMCs, or DNA extracted from either sample type. Overall study results and their limits: The amount of clinical and demographic metadata varied by source and participant and was provided uncurated.

TCRbeta CDR3 regions were amplified from genomic DNA by means of the immunoSEQ Assay, a bias-controlled multiplex PCR. The paper's processing steps were these. Nucleated cell counts per sample were estimated from amplification of reference gene primers within the assay. Sequence reads were collapsed and filtered to measure the absolute abundance of every unique TCRbeta CDR3 rearrangement. For each sample, productive Simpson clonality was calculated as the square root of Simpson's diversity index across productive rearrangements. The source is immuneACCESS, and TCRdb retained only in-frame sequences with V and J called. Part of the clones is not carried over; for the studies checked, unresolved V genes explain less than half of this, and the remainder is unexplained. V and J calls and clone size are given by that table; D and trimming were obtained from the DNA. In all, the sample holds around 200,000 clones, and about four fifths of those were seen once. In total, the top ten clones hold under 11% of the sample.

To note about this clone: No antigen is known for it. Base quality data are lacking; no much larger clone is found one base away.

This TCR came from a woman older than 75 with acute or convalescent COVID-19. The specimen sequenced was peripheral blood.

The nucleotides are TGTGCCCGCGGCCTCCCCGGGAGCGGCTATGGCTACACCTTC. The translation is CARGLPGSGYGYTF. The V gene is TRBV7-3 and the J gene is TRBJ1-2; no D gene can be assigned with confidence. Cut back by 11 bases and 4 bases, the V and J ends lie 20 bases apart. Measured from the cysteine to the phenylalanine, the CDR3 is 14 residues long. Kept here is only the CDR3 DNA, which spans 42 bases and is read in frame from base 1. The germline V gene provides CDR1 SGHTA and CDR2 FQGTGA.